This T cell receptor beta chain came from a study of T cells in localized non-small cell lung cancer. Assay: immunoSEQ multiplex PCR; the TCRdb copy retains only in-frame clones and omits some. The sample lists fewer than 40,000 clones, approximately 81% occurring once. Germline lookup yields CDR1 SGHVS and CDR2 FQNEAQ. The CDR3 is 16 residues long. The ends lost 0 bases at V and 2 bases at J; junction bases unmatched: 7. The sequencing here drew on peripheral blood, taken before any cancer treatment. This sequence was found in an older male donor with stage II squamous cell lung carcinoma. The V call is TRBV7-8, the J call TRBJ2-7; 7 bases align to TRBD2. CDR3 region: CASSLARRLAPYEQYF. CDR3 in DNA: TGTGCCAGCAGCTTAGCGCGCCGACTAGCACCCTACGAGCAGTACTTC.